This entry describes one T cell receptor beta chain. This sample stems from a study of blood T cell repertoires in COVID-19. Study background: Donors in the United States, Italy and Spain gave samples during acute or convalescent COVID-19. T cells, B-cell-depleted T cells, or PBMCs supplied cDNA or gDNA.

Trimming shortened V by 0 bases and J by 4 bases, and 12 bases separated the two germline ends. This CDR3 contains 15 residues. Germline-derived CDR1 and CDR2 are SGHAT and FQNNGV. Original methodology: Amplified reference gene primers provided the basis for estimating nucleated cell counts. Measured with immunoSEQ multiplex PCR; TCRdb has only the in-frame clones, and not every one. The DNA was the basis for D and trimming; V, J and clone size are from that table. This repertoire shows about 240,000 clones, 82% found once; its top ten account for 9.5% to 15%. V is TRBV11-2 and J is TRBJ1-2; D uncertain. What was sequenced was peripheral blood. The receptor's source is an older woman with active or convalescent COVID-19. CDR3 loop: CASSLDPGGTYGYTF. CDR3 DNA sequence: TGTGCCAGCAGCTTAGATCCTGGTGGCACCTATGGCTACACCTTC.